Sequencing of this T cell receptor (beta chain) was carried out in a study of shared clonotypes between healthy human individuals. Healthy and HIV-negative, the adult donors had no recent acute infections or vaccinations. Trimming took off 7 bases at V and 2 bases at J, with 15 bases between the two ends. The CDR3 has 14 residues. Germline V gives CDR1 MDHEN, CDR2 SYDVKM. Remarks on this clone: Its antigen is not identified.

Sorted subsets were amplified in replicate PCRs using 200 ng DNA, about 30,000 T cell genomes. This table comes from immunoSEQ multiplex PCR, and its TCRdb copy is limited to in-frame clones, with some not included. The sample holds some 2,500,000 clones, just under 95% seen once. Study-wide results and limits: It was the non-shared clonotypes that had lower generation probabilities than clonotypes shared by all four donors.

This clonotype originated in a man in his late teens or twenties in good health. Some clones in this sample may be carry-over from other donors' samples. The V gene is TRBV28, the J gene TRBJ2-7; possible D gene TRBD2, 5 bases. The source material was naive CD4+ T cells from PBMCs. Documented subset: CD45RA+ positively selected. The CDR3 nucleotides read TGTGCCAGCATCCGGGATCACCCCCCCTACGAGCAGTACTTC. Translated: CASIRDHPPYEQYF.